The sequence of this T cell receptor (beta chain) was determined in a study of T cells in Graves' hyperthyroidism and ophthalmopathy. Active moderate-to-severe ophthalmopathy, Clinical Activity Score at least 3, NOSPECS at least 4, under 3 months' duration. It was uncontrolled infection, other autoimmune disease, pregnancy or lactation that excluded patients. Authors of the study amplified TCR beta CDR3 regions from RNA transcripts. A set of HTBI primers served as the primers for a first-round RT-PCR of the TCR CDR3. TCRdb reprocessed the multiplex PCR reads with MiXCR, giving one entry per CDR3 protein. The table shows fewer than 750,000 distinct CDR3 sequences, with about 15% occurring only once. Many counts were recorded for this clonotype. The clonotype was recovered from a woman aged 40-49 years with Graves' ophthalmopathy. Sample: blood.

CDR3 DNA sequence: TGTGCCAGCAGTTTAGAAAATAGGGACAGATCCTACTTC. Protein sequence: CASSLENRDRSYF. The chain joins TRBV28 to TRBJ2-5; 7 positions match TRBD1. From germline, CDR1 is MDHEN and CDR2 SYDVKM. V was pared by 2 bases and J by 14 bases, with 11 bases of the junction left unmatched. The CDR3 has 13 amino acids.